The table lists the clone carrying this TCR beta chain with many counts. TCR beta CDR3 regions were amplified from RNA transcripts. TCR CDR3 regions were first amplified by RT-PCR with HTBI primers. MiXCR, applied by TCRdb to the multiplex PCR reads, yields one record per CDR3 protein. The table has around 350,000 distinct CDR3 sequences, roughly 13% seen once. The source of the sample is a study of T cells in Graves' hyperthyroidism and ophthalmopathy. V gave up 2 bases and J gave up 1 base; unmatched junction bases: 9. Germline CDR1 reads SGHVS; CDR2 reads FQNEAQ. The CDR3 runs 18 residues. Sequencing used blood. J is TRBJ2-5 and V is TRBV7-8; 11 bases are a match to TRBD1. This TCR was sampled from a young woman with Graves' hyperthyroidism. The CDR3 DNA is TGTGCCAGCAGCTTAAGGGACAGGGGGGGTCCGGGCCAAGAGACCCAGTACTTC. It is translated as CASSLRDRGGPGQETQYF.